This passage covers 5 T cell receptor beta chains from one sample sequenced in a study of blood T cell repertoires in COVID-19. Data came from immunoSEQ multiplex PCR; TCRdb stores just in-frame clones and leaves some out. The sample shows 150,000 to 200,000 clones, approximately 90% of them seen only once. The material sequenced was peripheral blood. Receptor source: a human donor in a cohort sampled during active COVID-19.

This chain links TRBV25-1 with TRBJ1-1; D remains unclear. This CDR3 region has 12 residues. Trimming took 8 bases from V and 6 from J, leaving 13 bases between them. Germline lookup yields CDR1 MGHDK and CDR2 SYGVNS. The CDR3 coding sequence is TGTGCCAGCCTGCAGACCGGGGCTGAAGCTTTCTTT. Translated, it gives CASLQTGAEAFF.

This clone was picked up a small number of times. The chain joins TRBV3-1 (or the pseudogene TRBV3-2) to TRBJ2-7; perhaps TRBD1 as D (5 bases). V was shortened by 1 base and J by 5 bases, with 12 bases between the two germline ends. This CDR3 spans 14 amino acids. Germline lookup yields CDR1 LGHDT and CDR2 YNNKEL (reference sequence). The CDR3 loop is CASSQGQGRDEQYF. For the CDR3, the DNA is TGTGCCAGCAGCCAAGGGCAGGGAAGGGACGAGCAGTACTTC.

The J gene is TRBJ1-5, the V gene TRBV6-5; a weak D match, TRBD1 (5 bases). The V and J ends lost 5 bases and 5 bases respectively, with 7 bases between them. The CDR3 totals 12 residues. Germline loops: CDR1 MNHEY, CDR2 SVGAGI. CDR3 in DNA: TGTGCCAGCAGTAGCAGGGATCAGCCCCAGCATTTT. Encoded protein: CASSSRDQPQHF.

This chain joins TRBV4-1 and TRBJ2-1, with 7 nucleotides matching TRBD2. Looked up from germline, CDR1 is MGHRA and CDR2 is YSYEKL. V gave up 1 base and J gave up 0 bases; unmatched junction bases: 9. The CDR3 contains 18 residues. In nucleotides, the CDR3 is TGCGCCAGCAGCCAAGGAGGGGTTTGGGGGGGCTCCTACAATGAGCAGTTCTTC. Encoded protein: CASSQGGVWGGSYNEQFF.

V and J are TRBV6-5 and TRBJ1-2; D unclear. The germline V gene encodes CDR1 MNHEY and CDR2 SVGAGI. The CDR3 has 15 residues. With 5 bases removed from V and 3 bases from J, the gap between germline ends came to 16 bases. For the CDR3, the DNA is TGTGCCAGCAGTCCTCAACCCCGGGTTGACTATGGCTACACCTTC. It is translated as CASSPQPRVDYGYTF.